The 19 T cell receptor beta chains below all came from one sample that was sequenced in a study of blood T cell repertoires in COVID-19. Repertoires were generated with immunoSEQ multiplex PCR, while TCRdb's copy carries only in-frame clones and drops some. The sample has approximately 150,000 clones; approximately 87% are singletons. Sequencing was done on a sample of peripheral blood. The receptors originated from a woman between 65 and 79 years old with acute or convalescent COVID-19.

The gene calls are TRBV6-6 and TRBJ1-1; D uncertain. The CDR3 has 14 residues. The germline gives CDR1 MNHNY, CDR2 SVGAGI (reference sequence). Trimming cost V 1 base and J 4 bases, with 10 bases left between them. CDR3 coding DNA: TGTGCCAGCAGTTACTTCGGGGTAAGCACTGAAGCTTTCTTT. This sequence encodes CASSYFGVSTEAFF.

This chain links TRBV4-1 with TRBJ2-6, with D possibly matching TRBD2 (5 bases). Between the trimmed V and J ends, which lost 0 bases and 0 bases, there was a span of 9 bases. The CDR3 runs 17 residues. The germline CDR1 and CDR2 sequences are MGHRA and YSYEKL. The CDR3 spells CASSQDGSGSGANVLTF. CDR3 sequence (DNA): TGCGCCAGCAGCCAAGATGGGAGCGGCTCTGGGGCCAACGTCCTGACTTTC.

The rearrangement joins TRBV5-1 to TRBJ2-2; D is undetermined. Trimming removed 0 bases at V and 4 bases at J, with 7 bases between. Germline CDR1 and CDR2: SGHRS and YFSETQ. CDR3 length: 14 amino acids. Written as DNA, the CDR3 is TGCGCCAGCAGCTTGGCCCAGTCCACCGGGGAGCTGTTTTTT. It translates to CASSLAQSTGELFF.

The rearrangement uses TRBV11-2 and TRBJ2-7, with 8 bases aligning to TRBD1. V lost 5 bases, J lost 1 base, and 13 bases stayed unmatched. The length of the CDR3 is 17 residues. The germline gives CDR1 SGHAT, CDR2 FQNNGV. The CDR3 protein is CASSPGTGFVSSYEQYF. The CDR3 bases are TGTGCCAGCAGCCCGGGGACAGGTTTTGTATCGTCCTACGAGCAGTACTTC.

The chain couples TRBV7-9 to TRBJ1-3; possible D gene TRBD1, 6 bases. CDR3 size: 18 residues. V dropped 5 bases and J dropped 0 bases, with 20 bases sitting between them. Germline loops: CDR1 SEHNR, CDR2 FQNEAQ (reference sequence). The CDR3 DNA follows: TGTGCCAGCAGCCGCCTGACAGGACCGGCTATCTCTGGAAACACCATATATTTT. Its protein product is CASSRLTGPAISGNTIYF. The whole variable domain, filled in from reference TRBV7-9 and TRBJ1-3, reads DTGVSQNPRHKITKRGQNVTFRCDPISEHNRLYWYRQTLGQGPEFLTYFQNEAQLEKSRLLSDRFSAERPKGSFSTLEIQRTEQGDSAMYLCASSRLTGPAISGNTIYFGEGSWLTVV.

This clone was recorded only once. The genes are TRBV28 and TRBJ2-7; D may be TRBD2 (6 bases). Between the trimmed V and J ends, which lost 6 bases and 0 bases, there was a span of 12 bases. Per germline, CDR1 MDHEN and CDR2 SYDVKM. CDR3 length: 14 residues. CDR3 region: CASSSGVASYEQYF. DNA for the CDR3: TGTGCCAGCAGCTCGGGGGTTGCCTCCTACGAGCAGTACTTC.

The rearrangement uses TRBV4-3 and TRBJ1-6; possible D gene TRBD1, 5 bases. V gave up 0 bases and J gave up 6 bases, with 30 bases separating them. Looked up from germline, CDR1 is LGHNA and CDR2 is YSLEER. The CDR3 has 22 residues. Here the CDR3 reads CASSQDPPGGSSILGGNSPLHF. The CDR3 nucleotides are TGCGCCAGCAGCCAAGATCCCCCTGGAGGGTCTAGCATCTTGGGGGGTAATTCACCCCTCCACTTT.

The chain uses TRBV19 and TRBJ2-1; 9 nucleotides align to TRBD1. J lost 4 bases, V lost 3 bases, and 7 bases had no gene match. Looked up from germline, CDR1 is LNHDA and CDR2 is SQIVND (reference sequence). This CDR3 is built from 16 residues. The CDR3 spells CASSIPGTGRYNEQFF. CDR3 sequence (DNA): TGTGCCAGTAGTATCCCTGGGACAGGGAGATACAATGAGCAGTTCTTC.

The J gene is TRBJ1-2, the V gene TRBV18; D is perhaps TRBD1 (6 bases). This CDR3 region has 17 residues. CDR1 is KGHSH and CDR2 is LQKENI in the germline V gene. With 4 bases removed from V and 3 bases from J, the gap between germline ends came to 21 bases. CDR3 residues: CASSHIPPGDSYYGYTF. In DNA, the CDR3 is TGTGCCAGCTCACACATACCTCCAGGGGATTCGTACTATGGCTACACCTTC.

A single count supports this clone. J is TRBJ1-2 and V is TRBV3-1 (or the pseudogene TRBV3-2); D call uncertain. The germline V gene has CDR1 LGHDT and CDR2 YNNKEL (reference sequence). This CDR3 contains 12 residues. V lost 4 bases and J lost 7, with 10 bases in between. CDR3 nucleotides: TGTGCCAGCAGCCCGGGTAGAGGTGGCTACACCTTC. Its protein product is CASSPGRGGYTF.

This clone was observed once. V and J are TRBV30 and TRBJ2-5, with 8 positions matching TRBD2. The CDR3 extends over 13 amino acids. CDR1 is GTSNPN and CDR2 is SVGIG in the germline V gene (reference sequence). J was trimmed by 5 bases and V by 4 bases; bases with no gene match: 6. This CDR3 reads CAWILPGGETQYF. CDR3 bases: TGTGCCTGGATCTTACCGGGGGGGGAGACCCAGTACTTC. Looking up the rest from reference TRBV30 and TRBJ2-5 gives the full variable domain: SQTIHQWPATLVQPVGSPLSLECTVEGTSNPNLYWYRQAAGRGLQLLFYSVGIGQISSEVPQNLSASRPQDRQFILSSKKLLLSDSGFYLCAWILPGGETQYFGPGTRLLVL.

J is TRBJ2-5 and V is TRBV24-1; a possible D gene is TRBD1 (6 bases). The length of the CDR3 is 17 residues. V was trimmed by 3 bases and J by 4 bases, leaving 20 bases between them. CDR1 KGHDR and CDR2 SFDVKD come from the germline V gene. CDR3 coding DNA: TGTGCCACCAGTGATACCTCCGGGACAAGGGAAAGAGAGACCCAGTACTTC. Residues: CATSDTSGTRERETQYF.

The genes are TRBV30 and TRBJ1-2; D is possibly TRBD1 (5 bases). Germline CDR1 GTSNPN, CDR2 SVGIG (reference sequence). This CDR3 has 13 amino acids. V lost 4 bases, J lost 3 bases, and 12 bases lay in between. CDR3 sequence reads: CAWTFDSYYGYTF. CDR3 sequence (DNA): TGTGCCTGGACCTTCGACAGCTACTATGGCTACACCTTC.

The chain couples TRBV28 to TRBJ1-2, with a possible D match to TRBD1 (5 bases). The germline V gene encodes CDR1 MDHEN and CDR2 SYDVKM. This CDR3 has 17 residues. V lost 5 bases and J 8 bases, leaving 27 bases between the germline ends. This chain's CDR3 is CASSLPGAGNLVGGYTF. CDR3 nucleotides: TGTGCCAGCAGTCTCCCGGGAGCAGGGAATCTAGTAGGGGGCTACACCTTC.

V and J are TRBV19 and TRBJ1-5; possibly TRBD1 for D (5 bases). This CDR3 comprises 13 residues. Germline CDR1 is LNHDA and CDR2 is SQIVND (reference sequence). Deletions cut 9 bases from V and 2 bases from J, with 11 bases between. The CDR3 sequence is CASRELGNQPQHF. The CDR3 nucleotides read TGTGCCAGCAGGGAATTAGGCAATCAGCCCCAGCATTTT.

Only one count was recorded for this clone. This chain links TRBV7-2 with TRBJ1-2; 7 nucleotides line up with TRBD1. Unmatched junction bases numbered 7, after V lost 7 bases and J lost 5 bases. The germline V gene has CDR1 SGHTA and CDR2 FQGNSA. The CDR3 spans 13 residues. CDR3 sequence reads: CASTRDRLYGYTF. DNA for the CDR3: TGTGCCAGCACCCGGGACAGACTTTATGGCTACACCTTC.

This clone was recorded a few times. DNA for the CDR3: TGTGCCAGCAGCTCCTCGCAGAAAGGACAGGGCATCCACGAGCAGTACTTC. It specifies CASSSSQKGQGIHEQYF. This chain links TRBV11-3 with TRBJ2-7; 8 nucleotides align to TRBD1. Trimming took 4 bases from V and 5 from J; bases not matched to a gene: 16. Looked up from germline, CDR1 is SGHNT and CDR2 is YENEEA. This CDR3 has 17 residues.

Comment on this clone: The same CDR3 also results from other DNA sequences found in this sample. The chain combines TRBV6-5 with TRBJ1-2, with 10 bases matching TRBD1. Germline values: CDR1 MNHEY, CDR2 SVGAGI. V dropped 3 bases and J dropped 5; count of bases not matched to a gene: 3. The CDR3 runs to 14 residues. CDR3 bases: TGTGCCAGCAGTTATTCGGGACAGGGGTATGGCTACACCTTC. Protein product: CASSYSGQGYGYTF.

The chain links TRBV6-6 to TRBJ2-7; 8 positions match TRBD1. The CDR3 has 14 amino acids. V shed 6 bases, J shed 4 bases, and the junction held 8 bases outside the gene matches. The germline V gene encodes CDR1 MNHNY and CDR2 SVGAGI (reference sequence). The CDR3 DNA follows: TGTGCCAGCAGAAAGACAGGGGTCATATACGAGCAGTACTTC. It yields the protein CASRKTGVIYEQYF.